This T cell receptor (beta chain) emerged from a study of memory CD4+ T cells and cytomegalovirus serostatus. The CDR3 is 13 amino acids. Looked up from germline, CDR1 is MNHNS and CDR2 is SASEGT. V lost 5 bases and J 6 bases, leaving 11 bases between the germline ends. Here immunoSEQ multiplex PCR was the method, and the copy in TCRdb shows in-frame clones only, minus some. Of tens of thousands of clones in the sample, approximately 79% were seen once. The sample holds a few counts of this clone. Antigen: not known. Study findings and constraints: About 40% of the roughly 160 known CMV-associated TCRbeta sequences appeared in CD4+ memory.

The sort gate was single viable CD3+CD4+CD8-CD45RO+ cells for memory CD4+ T cells. The V gene is TRBV6-1, the J gene TRBJ1-5; no clear D. Sequencing used memory CD4+ T cells from blood. The origin of this receptor is an adult in good health and CMV-seronegative. The CDR3 DNA reads TGTGCCAGCAGTTCCGGGCTGCGTCAGCCCCAGCATTTT. Protein product: CASSSGLRQPQHF.